Listed here is a single T cell receptor beta chain. The data were taken from a study of T cells after yellow fever vaccination. TCRdb redid the calling of the 5' RACE reads with MiXCR, one entry per CDR3 protein. Found here are 500,000 to 550,000 distinct CDR3 sequences, about a fifth of them singletons; the top ten hold 15% to 20%. The clonotype comes from a man aged 18-30 years who received the YFV17D yellow fever vaccine. The sequenced sample was PBMCs, obtained roughly 20 days after the first yellow fever vaccination.

CDR3 residues: CASSSSISGGRTGELFF. DNA for the CDR3: TGTGCCAGCAGCTCCTCCATTAGCGGGGGCCGAACCGGGGAGCTGTTTTTT. The V and J genes are TRBV7-2 and TRBJ2-2, with TRBD2 identical over 9 bases. Unmatched junction bases numbered 11, after V lost 4 bases and J lost 5 bases. The CDR3 has 17 amino acids. Germline V gene lookup returns CDR1 SGHTA and CDR2 FQGNSA. Combining the CDR3 with reference TRBV7-2 and TRBJ2-2 gives the whole variable domain GAGVSQSPSNKVTEKGKDVELRCDPISGHTALYWYRQSLGQGLEFLIYFQGNSAPDKSGLPSDRFSAERTGGSVSTLTIQRTQQEDSAVYLCASSSSISGGRTGELFFGEGSRLTVL.